These 21 T cell receptor beta chains were sequenced from one sample in a study of T cell responses to AZD1222 COVID-19 vaccine. Sequenced by immunoSEQ multiplex PCR; TCRdb stores in-frame clones only, minus some. The sample holds 80,000 to 100,000 clones, roughly 86% seen once. Sequencing used peripheral blood, obtained on day 0 of AZD1222 vaccination. All receptors come from an adult in good health.

The chain uses TRBV5-8 and TRBJ1-5; possible D gene TRBD1, 5 bases. V dropped 4 bases and J dropped 7 bases, with 18 bases sitting between them. The length of the CDR3 is 15 residues. Per germline, CDR1 SGHTS and CDR2 YDEGEE. CDR3: CASSANPGPGQPQHF. CDR3 coding DNA: TGTGCCAGCAGCGCAAACCCAGGGCCAGGCCAGCCCCAGCATTTT.

J is TRBJ1-5 and V is TRBV18; 7 positions agree with TRBD1. The germline CDR1 and CDR2 sequences are KGHSH and LQKENI. This CDR3 has 15 amino acids. J lost 3 bases, V lost 6 bases, and 8 bases had no gene match. This CDR3 reads CASSAGTDYNQPQHF. DNA of the CDR3: TGTGCCAGCTCGGCCGGGACAGATTACAATCAGCCCCAGCATTTT.

The rearrangement uses TRBV28 and TRBJ2-6; D not resolved. Germline V gene lookup returns CDR1 MDHEN and CDR2 SYDVKM. The CDR3 is 16 residues long. V was shortened by 6 bases and J by 0 bases, with 12 bases between the two germline ends. CDR3 DNA: TGTGCCAGCAGCCAATATTCTGGCTCTGGGGCCAACGTCCTGACTTTC. It translates to CASSQYSGSGANVLTF.

The chain carries TRBV29-1 and TRBJ1-5; TRBD1 might be the D (6 bases). The V end lost 5 bases, the J end lost 3 bases, and 11 bases lay between the germline ends. There are 13 residues in the CDR3. CDR1 and CDR2 from the germline V gene are SQVTM and ANQGSEA. This CDR3 reads CSVRAGANQPQHF. The CDR3 DNA reads as TGCAGCGTTAGGGCAGGGGCCAATCAGCCCCAGCATTTT.

This rearrangement joins TRBV10-3 to TRBJ2-5; TRBD2 is a possible D gene (5 bases). The CDR3 is 13 amino acids. V lost 6 bases and J 2 bases, leaving 10 bases between the germline ends. Looked up from germline, CDR1 is ENHRY and CDR2 is SYGVKD. CDR3: CAIRGSLQETQYF. For the CDR3, the DNA is TGTGCCATCAGGGGGAGCCTACAAGAGACCCAGTACTTC.

The gene calls are TRBV25-1 and TRBJ1-5; a possible D gene is TRBD1 (5 bases). The CDR3 length is 13 residues. Trimming removed 2 bases at V and 6 bases at J, with 8 bases between. Germline V gene sequence: CDR1 MGHDK, CDR2 SYGVNS. Here the CDR3 reads CASSEGGGQPQHF. As DNA, the CDR3 is TGTGCCAGCAGTGAAGGGGGGGGTCAGCCCCAGCATTTT.

The chain combines TRBV5-1 with TRBJ2-1; 8 bases match TRBD2. This CDR3 region has 15 residues. Trimming cost V 4 bases and J 5 bases; bases outside gene matches: 8. Germline CDR1 is SGHRS and CDR2 is YFSETQ. CDR3 region: CASSTSGTSNNEQFF. CDR3 nucleotides: TGCGCCAGCAGCACCTCCGGGACTAGTAACAATGAGCAGTTCTTC.

The genes are TRBV7-9 and TRBJ2-5; TRBD2 aligns across 13 bases. CDR1 is SEHNR and CDR2 is FQNEAQ in the germline V gene (reference sequence). V gave up 6 bases and J gave up 6 bases; unmatched junction bases: 7. The CDR3 contains 15 residues. CDR3 coding DNA: TGTGCCAGCAGGTCCGGGACTAGCGGGGAGCAGACCCAGTACTTC. This sequence encodes CASRSGTSGEQTQYF.

The rearrangement links TRBV3-1 (or the pseudogene TRBV3-2) to TRBJ2-1, with 7 bases identical to TRBD2. The CDR3 contains 16 residues. V shed 0 bases and J 0 bases; nucleotides not matched to a gene: 2. Per the germline V gene, CDR1 is LGHDT and CDR2 is YNNKEL (reference sequence). CDR3 DNA sequence: TGTGCCAGCAGCCAAGATGGGGGGGGCTCCTACAATGAGCAGTTCTTC. As protein: CASSQDGGGSYNEQFF.

The V gene is TRBV28, the J gene TRBJ2-7; maybe TRBD2 (6 bases). Trimming left V 1 base short and J 3 bases short, with 10 bases between. Looked up from germline, CDR1 is MDHEN and CDR2 is SYDVKM. The length of the CDR3 is 14 residues. Here the CDR3 DNA reads TGTGCCAGCAGTTTATCTCCGGGACTCTACGAGCAGTACTTC. Its protein product is CASSLSPGLYEQYF. Variable domain in full (rest from reference TRBV28 and TRBJ2-7): DVKVTQSSRYLVKRTGEKVFLECVQDMDHENMFWYRQDPGLGLRLIYFSYDVKMKEKGDIPEGYSVSREKKERFSLILESASTNQTSMYLCASSLSPGLYEQYFGPGTRLTVT.

The rearrangement joins TRBV10-1 to TRBJ1-1, with D unclear. Germline CDR1 reads WNHNN; CDR2 reads SYGVQD (reference sequence). Trimming took off 3 bases at V and 1 base at J, with 18 bases between the two ends. The CDR3 sequence is 17 residues long. The CDR3 region is CASSERRLRFGNTEAFF. The CDR3 DNA sequence: TGCGCCAGCAGTGAAAGGAGACTGCGATTTGGGAACACTGAAGCTTTCTTT.

This clone was observed once. The chain uses TRBV9 and TRBJ2-7; 11 bases fit TRBD1. V was pared by 3 bases and J by 3 bases, with 8 bases of the junction left unmatched. The germline V gene encodes CDR1 SGDLS and CDR2 YYNGEE. The CDR3 is 16 residues long. The CDR3 region is CASSEPRTGGNYEQYF. In DNA form, the CDR3 reads TGTGCCAGCAGCGAGCCCCGGACAGGGGGCAACTACGAGCAGTACTTC.

The V gene is TRBV18, the J gene TRBJ1-1; D may be TRBD1 (6 bases). There are 15 residues in the CDR3. Trimming pared 5 bases from V and 6 bases from J, leaving 19 bases between. CDR1 KGHSH and CDR2 LQKENI come from the germline V gene. CDR3 in amino acids: CASSTFSDSGSEAFF. CDR3 DNA sequence: TGTGCCAGCTCAACCTTCTCGGACAGTGGCTCTGAAGCTTTCTTT. Combining the CDR3 with reference TRBV18 and TRBJ1-1 gives the whole variable domain NAGVMQNPRHLVRRRGQEARLRCSPMKGHSHVYWYRQLPEEGLKFMVYLQKENIIDESGMPKERFSAEFPKEGPSILRIQQVVRGDSAAYFCASSTFSDSGSEAFFGQGTRLTVV.

The genes are TRBV2 and TRBJ1-1; TRBD1 matches at 10 bases. This CDR3 has 13 amino acids. Trimming at V came to 8 bases and at J to 4 bases, leaving 4 bases not matched to a gene. Germline values: CDR1 SNHLY, CDR2 FYNNEI. The CDR3 here is CASLRTGGTEAFF. The CDR3 nucleotides are TGTGCCAGCCTCCGGACAGGGGGCACTGAAGCTTTCTTT. Full variable domain (outside the CDR3, taken from reference TRBV2 and TRBJ1-1): EPEVTQTPSHQVTQMGQEVILRCVPISNHLYFYWYRQILGQKVEFLVSFYNNEISEKSEIFDDQFSVERPDGSNFTLKIRSTKLEDSAMYFCASLRTGGTEAFFGQGTRLTVV.

The chain employs TRBV12-2 and TRBJ2-7; the DNA was not compared with TRBD2, the D call given in the table. TRBV12-2 is assigned pseudogene status. There are 17 residues in the CDR3. The CDR3 bases are TGTGCAAGTCGCTTGACTCCGGGAAAGCGAGCCAAGCGAGAGCAGTACTTC. This gives the protein CASRLTPGKRAKREQYF.

This clone was observed a handful of times. The rearrangement uses TRBV5-1 and TRBJ2-2, with no clear D. Trimming stripped 5 bases from V and 6 bases from J, with 14 bases between. This CDR3 has 14 residues. In germline, CDR1 is SGHRS, CDR2 YFSETQ. The CDR3 loop is CASRQGPSAGELFF. The DNA of the CDR3 is TGCGCCAGCAGACAAGGACCCTCCGCCGGGGAGCTGTTTTTT.

The chain joins TRBV5-4 to TRBJ2-3; the D gene is possibly TRBD2 (6 bases). V lost 4 bases and J lost 7, with 10 bases in between. The CDR3 runs 12 residues. Germline CDR1 is SGHNT and CDR2 is YYREEE (reference sequence). CDR3 in DNA: TGTGCCAGCAGCCCGGAGGGGAATACGCAGTATTTT. Translating it yields CASSPEGNTQYF.

This sequence joins TRBV5-4 and TRBJ1-1; a possible D gene is TRBD1 (5 bases). Germline V gene sequence: CDR1 SGHNT, CDR2 YYREEE (reference sequence). The CDR3 covers 13 residues. Trimming removed 4 bases at V and 6 bases at J, with 13 bases between. CDR3 coding DNA: TGTGCCAGCAGCAAATCGACAGTGGCTGAAGCTTTCTTT. The encoded protein is CASSKSTVAEAFF.

This sequence joins TRBV27 and TRBJ2-7; D may correspond to TRBD1 or TRBD2 (5 bases each). In germline, CDR1 is MNHEY, CDR2 SMNVEV (reference sequence). This CDR3 has 15 amino acids. V shed 6 bases and J shed 4 bases, with 19 bases lying between them. The CDR3 loop reads CASSQSSGTLYEQYF. In DNA, the CDR3 is TGTGCCAGCAGCCAATCGTCAGGGACCCTGTACGAGCAGTACTTC.

This clone was picked up one time. The DNA of the CDR3 is TGTGCCAGCAGATGTACCCCGGGACGGACAATAGAGGACTATGGCTACACCTTC. Protein sequence: CASRCTPGRTIEDYGYTF. V usage is TRBV21-1 and J usage is TRBJ1-2. TRBV21-1 is labeled a pseudogene. The CDR3 has 18 residues.

This chain uses TRBV28 with TRBJ1-2; 7 bases fit TRBD1. The CDR3 loop spans 14 amino acids. V gave up 7 bases and J gave up 5 bases; unmatched junction bases: 10. The germline gives CDR1 MDHEN, CDR2 SYDVKM. CDR3 loop: CASTRQGVGYGYTF. For the CDR3, the DNA is TGTGCCAGCACCCGACAGGGAGTAGGGTATGGCTACACCTTC.